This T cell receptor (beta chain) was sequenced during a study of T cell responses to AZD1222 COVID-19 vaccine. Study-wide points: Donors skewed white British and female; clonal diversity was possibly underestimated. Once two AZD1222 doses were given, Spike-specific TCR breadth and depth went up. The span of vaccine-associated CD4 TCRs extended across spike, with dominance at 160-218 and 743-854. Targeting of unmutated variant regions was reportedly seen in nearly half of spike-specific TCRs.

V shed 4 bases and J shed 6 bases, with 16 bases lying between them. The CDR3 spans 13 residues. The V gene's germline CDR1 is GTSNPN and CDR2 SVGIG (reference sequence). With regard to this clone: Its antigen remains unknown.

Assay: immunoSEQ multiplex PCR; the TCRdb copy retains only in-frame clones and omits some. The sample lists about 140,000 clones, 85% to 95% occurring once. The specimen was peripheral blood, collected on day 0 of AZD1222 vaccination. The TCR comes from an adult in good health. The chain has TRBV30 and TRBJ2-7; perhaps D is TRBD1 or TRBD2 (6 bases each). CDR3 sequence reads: CAWTGVGGGEQYF. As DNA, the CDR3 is TGTGCCTGGACAGGGGTCGGGGGCGGCGAGCAGTACTTC.